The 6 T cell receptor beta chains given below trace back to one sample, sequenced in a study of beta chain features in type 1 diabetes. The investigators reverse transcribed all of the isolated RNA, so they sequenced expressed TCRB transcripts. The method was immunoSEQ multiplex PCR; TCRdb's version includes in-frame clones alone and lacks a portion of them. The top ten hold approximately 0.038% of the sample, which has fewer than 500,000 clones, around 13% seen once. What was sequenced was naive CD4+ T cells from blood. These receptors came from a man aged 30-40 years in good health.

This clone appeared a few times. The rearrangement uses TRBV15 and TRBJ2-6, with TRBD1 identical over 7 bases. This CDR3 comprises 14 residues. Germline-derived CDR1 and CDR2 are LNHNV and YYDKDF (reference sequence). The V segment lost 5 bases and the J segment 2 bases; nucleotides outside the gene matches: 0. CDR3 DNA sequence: TGTGCCACCAGCGACAGGGCTGGGGCCAACGTCCTGACTTTC. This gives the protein CATSDRAGANVLTF. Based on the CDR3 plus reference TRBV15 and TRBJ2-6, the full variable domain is DAMVIQNPRYQVTQFGKPVTLSCSQTLNHNVMYWYQQKSSQAPKLLFHYYDKDFNNEADTPDNFQSRRPNTSFCFLDIRSPGLGDTAMYLCATSDRAGANVLTFGAGSRLTVL.

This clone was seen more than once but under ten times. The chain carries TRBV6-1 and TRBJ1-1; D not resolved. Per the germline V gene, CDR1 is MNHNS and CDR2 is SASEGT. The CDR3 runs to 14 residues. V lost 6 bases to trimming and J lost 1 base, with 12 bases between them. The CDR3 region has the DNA TGTGCCAGCAGGGGATTAACAGAGAACACTGAAGCTTTCTTT. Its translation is CASRGLTENTEAFF.

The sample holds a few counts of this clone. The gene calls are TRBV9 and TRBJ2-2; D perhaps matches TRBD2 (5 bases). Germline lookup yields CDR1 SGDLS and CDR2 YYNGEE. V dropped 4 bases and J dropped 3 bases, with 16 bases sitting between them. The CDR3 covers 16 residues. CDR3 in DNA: TGTGCCAGCAGCCCCGATGAGGGAGACTACACCGGGGAGCTGTTTTTT. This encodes CASSPDEGDYTGELFF. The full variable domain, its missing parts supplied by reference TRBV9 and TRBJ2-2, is DSGVTQTPKHLITATGQRVTLRCSPRSGDLSVYWYQQSLDQGLQFLIQYYNGEERAKGNILERFSAQQFPDLHSELNLSSLELGDSALYFCASSPDEGDYTGELFFGEGSRLTVL.

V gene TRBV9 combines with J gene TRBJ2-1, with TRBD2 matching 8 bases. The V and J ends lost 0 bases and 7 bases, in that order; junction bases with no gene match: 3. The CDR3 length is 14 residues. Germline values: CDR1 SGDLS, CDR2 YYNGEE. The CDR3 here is CASSVEASGNEQFF. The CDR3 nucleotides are TGTGCCAGCAGCGTAGAGGCTAGCGGGAATGAGCAGTTCTTC.

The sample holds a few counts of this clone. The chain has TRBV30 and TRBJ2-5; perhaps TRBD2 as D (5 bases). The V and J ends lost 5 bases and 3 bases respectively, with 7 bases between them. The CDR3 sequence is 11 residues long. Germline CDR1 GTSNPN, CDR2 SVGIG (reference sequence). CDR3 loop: CAWGLKETQYF. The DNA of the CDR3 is TGTGCCTGGGGACTTAAAGAGACCCAGTACTTC. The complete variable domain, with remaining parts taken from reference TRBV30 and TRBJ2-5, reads SQTIHQWPATLVQPVGSPLSLECTVEGTSNPNLYWYRQAAGRGLQLLFYSVGIGQISSEVPQNLSASRPQDRQFILSSKKLLLSDSGFYLCAWGLKETQYFGPGTRLLVL.

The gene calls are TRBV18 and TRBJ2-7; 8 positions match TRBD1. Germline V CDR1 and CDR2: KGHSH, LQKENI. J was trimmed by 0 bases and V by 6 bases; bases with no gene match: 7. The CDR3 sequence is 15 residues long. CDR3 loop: CASSSTGGSSYEQYF. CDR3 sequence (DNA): TGTGCCAGCTCGTCAACAGGGGGTTCCTCCTACGAGCAGTACTTC.